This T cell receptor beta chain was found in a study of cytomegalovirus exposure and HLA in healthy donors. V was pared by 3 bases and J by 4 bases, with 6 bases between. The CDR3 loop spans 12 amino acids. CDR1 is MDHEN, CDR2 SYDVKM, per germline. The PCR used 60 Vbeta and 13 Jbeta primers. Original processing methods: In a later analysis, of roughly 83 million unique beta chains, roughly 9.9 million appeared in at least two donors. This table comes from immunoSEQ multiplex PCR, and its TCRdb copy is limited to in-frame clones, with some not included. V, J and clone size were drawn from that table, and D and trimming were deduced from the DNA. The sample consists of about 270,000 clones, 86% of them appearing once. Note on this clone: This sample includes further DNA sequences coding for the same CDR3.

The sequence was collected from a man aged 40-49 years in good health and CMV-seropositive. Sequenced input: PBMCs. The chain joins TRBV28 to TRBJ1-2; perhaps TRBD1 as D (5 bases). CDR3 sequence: CASSLGGYGYTF. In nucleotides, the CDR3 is TGTGCCAGCAGTTTGGGGGGCTATGGCTACACCTTC.